Presented here are 32 T cell receptor beta chains from one specimen sequenced in a study of chemoradiotherapy in HPV16-positive cancers (dated 2022 in TCRdb). The method was the immunoSEQ multiplex PCR assay. TCRdb took this table from immuneACCESS and kept in-frame rearrangements with V and J called. Such tables lack part of the clones; where checked against another copy, unresolved V genes explain under half of the gap, and the rest is unexplained. Recorded for this sample are under 3,500 clones; around 88% of them occurred a single time. The top ten constitute 4% of the sample. The source material was tumor tissue, sampled from a patient who underwent chemoradiotherapy. The receptors derive from a human donor with HPV-associated anogenital cancer.

This clone came up once. This chain connects TRBV5-8 to TRBJ2-6; D ambiguous. V shed 0 bases and J shed 9 bases, with 4 bases lying between them. The germline CDR1 and CDR2 sequences are SGHTS and YDEGEE. The CDR3 covers 12 residues. CDR3 sequence: CASSLVVNVLTF. In DNA, the CDR3 is TGTGCCAGCAGCTTGGTGGTCAACGTCCTGACTTTC.

The genes are TRBV18 and TRBJ2-5, with D perhaps matching TRBD1 (6 bases). Trimming took off 3 bases at V and 5 bases at J, with 19 bases between the two ends. The CDR3 contains 16 residues. Per the germline V gene, CDR1 is KGHSH and CDR2 is LQKENI. The CDR3 DNA reads as TGTGCCAGCTCACCGCCCACCGCGTTACAGGGTGAGACCCAGTACTTC. Translated: CASSPPTALQGETQYF.

V and J are TRBV5-8 and TRBJ2-3; 9 positions match TRBD2. Losses at the gene ends were 2 bases for V and 2 bases for J; bases not matched to a gene: 3. CDR1 SGHTS and CDR2 YDEGEE come from the germline V gene. The CDR3 loop spans 15 amino acids. The CDR3 spells CASSFLAGITDTQYF. The DNA for the CDR3 is TGTGCCAGCAGCTTTCTAGCGGGAATCACAGATACGCAGTATTTT.

This clone has more than one count but fewer than ten. V is TRBV6-5 and J is TRBJ1-2; perhaps TRBD1 as D (5 bases). The CDR3 runs 11 residues. V was clipped by 2 bases and J by 10 bases, with 8 bases between them. The germline CDR1 and CDR2 sequences are MNHEY and SVGAGI. CDR3 sequence: CASSYQGSYTF. The DNA of the CDR3 is TGTGCCAGCAGTTACCAGGGATCCTACACCTTC.

The chain has TRBV28 and TRBJ2-2; D possibly uses TRBD1 or TRBD2 (5 bases each). Germline V CDR1 and CDR2: MDHEN, SYDVKM. V dropped 6 bases and J dropped 5 bases, with 13 bases sitting between them. This CDR3 comprises 14 residues. CDR3 protein: CASRLGVRTGELFF. Here the CDR3 DNA reads TGTGCCAGCAGATTGGGGGTACGAACCGGGGAGCTGTTTTTT.

The gene calls are TRBV4-3 and TRBJ2-7; TRBD1 is a possible D gene (6 bases). This CDR3 is 14 amino acids long. Per germline, CDR1 LGHNA and CDR2 YSLEER. Trimming took off 0 bases at V and 9 bases at J, with 15 bases between the two ends. The DNA for the CDR3 is TGCGCCAGCAGCCAAGAGGCGTACAGGGAAACGCAGTACTTC. Translated: CASSQEAYRETQYF.

The rearrangement joins TRBV5-8 to TRBJ2-1; the D gene is possibly TRBD2 (6 bases). The germline V gene has CDR1 SGHTS and CDR2 YDEGEE. The CDR3 covers 16 residues. Trimming removed 2 bases at V and 8 bases at J, with 20 bases between. CDR3 sequence: CASSFHLTGSRDEQFF. In nucleotides, the CDR3 is TGTGCCAGCAGCTTCCATTTGACCGGGAGTAGGGATGAGCAGTTCTTC.

This sequence joins TRBV7-3 and TRBJ2-1; 10 bases match TRBD2. Trimming removed 5 bases from V and 6 bases from J; junction bases left unmatched: 7. CDR1 SGHTA and CDR2 FQGTGA come from the germline V gene. The CDR3 is made up of 15 amino acids. The CDR3 is CASSPNLAGANEQFF. Written as DNA, the CDR3 is TGTGCCAGCAGCCCAAACCTAGCGGGAGCCAATGAGCAGTTCTTC.

The genes are TRBV11-2 and TRBJ2-7; D is unresolved. The V end lost 2 bases, the J end lost 3 bases, and 14 bases lay between the germline ends. The CDR3 runs 15 residues. The germline V gene has CDR1 SGHAT and CDR2 FQNNGV. The CDR3: CASSLIGTAYYEQYF. CDR3 sequence (DNA): TGTGCCAGCAGCTTAATTGGAACGGCCTACTACGAGCAGTACTTC.

This chain joins TRBV10-3 and TRBJ2-7, with D perhaps matching TRBD1 (6 bases). The CDR3 length is 15 residues. Germline V gives CDR1 ENHRY, CDR2 SYGVKD. The germline V and J ends were trimmed by 5 bases and 4 bases, with 18 bases remaining between them. The CDR3 loop reads CAISRQGPSSYEQYF. Here the CDR3 DNA reads TGTGCCATCAGTCGGCAGGGGCCGTCCTCTTACGAGCAGTACTTC.

The chain recombines TRBV19 with TRBJ2-2, with D possibly being TRBD2 (6 bases). Germline V gene lookup returns CDR1 LNHDA and CDR2 SQIVND (reference sequence). Trimming pared 7 bases from V and 3 bases from J, leaving 12 bases between. This CDR3 has 14 residues. The CDR3 loop reads CASNVRLDTGELFF. CDR3 coding DNA: TGTGCCAGTAACGTCCGACTAGACACCGGGGAGCTGTTTTTT.

V gene TRBV7-8 combines with J gene TRBJ2-1; TRBD2 might be the D (6 bases). Germline CDR1 and CDR2: SGHVS and FQNEAQ. The V and J ends lost 5 bases and 5 bases respectively, with 19 bases between them. The CDR3 has 16 amino acids. The chain's CDR3 is CASSTRGSGWDNEQFF. The CDR3, as DNA: TGTGCCAGCAGCACCCGAGGTAGCGGATGGGACAATGAGCAGTTCTTC.

V and J are TRBV11-2 and TRBJ2-2; D gene unclear. With 2 bases removed from V and 4 bases from J, the gap between germline ends came to 23 bases. Germline V gene lookup returns CDR1 SGHAT and CDR2 FQNNGV. The CDR3 is made up of 19 amino acids. The CDR3 spells CASSLRPPSASWFTGELFF. As DNA, the CDR3 is TGTGCCAGCAGCTTACGTCCACCCAGTGCTTCGTGGTTCACCGGGGAGCTGTTTTTT.

This rearrangement joins TRBV19 to TRBJ2-2; no reliable D call. Germline-derived CDR1 and CDR2 are LNHDA and SQIVND (reference sequence). The V gene lost 3 bases and the J gene lost 8 bases, with 7 bases spanning the gap. The CDR3 runs 12 residues. This CDR3 is CASSMVLGELFF. CDR3 coding DNA: TGTGCCAGTAGTATGGTGTTGGGGGAGCTGTTTTTT.

The table lists this clone with a few counts. This rearrangement joins TRBV13 to TRBJ2-2; TRBD2 matches 11 bases. The CDR3 runs to 16 residues. Per the germline V gene, CDR1 is PRHDT and CDR2 is FYEKMQ (reference sequence). The V and J ends lost 4 bases and 2 bases, in that order; junction bases with no gene match: 3. CDR3 in amino acids: CASSSLAGGNTGELFF. The CDR3 coding sequence is TGTGCCAGCAGCTCCCTAGCGGGAGGAAACACCGGGGAGCTGTTTTTT.

This sequence joins TRBV27 and TRBJ1-6; no firm D call. CDR3 length: 13 amino acids. V was cut by 3 bases and J by 7 bases, with 7 bases left in between. Germline V gives CDR1 MNHEY, CDR2 SMNVEV (reference sequence). The DNA for the CDR3 is TGTGCCAGCAGTTTGGGTGTCAATTCACCCCTCCACTTT. It specifies CASSLGVNSPLHF.

V and J are TRBV19 and TRBJ2-1; 10 positions agree with TRBD2. This CDR3 spans 17 amino acids. V lost 3 bases to trimming and J lost 7 bases; unmatched junction nucleotides: 12. CDR1 is LNHDA and CDR2 is SQIVND in the germline V gene (reference sequence). The CDR3 is CASSMGLAGDGGNEQFF. CDR3 nucleotides: TGTGCCAGTAGTATGGGCCTAGCGGGAGATGGGGGGAATGAGCAGTTCTTC. Using reference TRBV19 and TRBJ2-1 for the parts outside the CDR3, the full variable domain is DGGITQSPKYLFRKEGQNVTLSCEQNLNHDAMYWYRQDPGQGLRLIYYSQIVNDFQKGDIAEGYSVSREKKESFPLTVTSAQKNPTAFYLCASSMGLAGDGGNEQFFGPGTRLTVL.

This clone has only a few counts. V and J are TRBV28 and TRBJ2-3; TRBD2 matches at 8 bases. Germline trimming cut 4 bases from V and 0 bases from J; bases unmatched to any gene: 9. Germline loops: CDR1 MDHEN, CDR2 SYDVKM. This CDR3 region has 17 residues. CDR3 bases: TGTGCCAGCAGTTCCCCCATAGCGGGGAGGAGCACAGATACGCAGTATTTT. This encodes CASSSPIAGRSTDTQYF.

The chain is built from TRBV27 and TRBJ2-7; 8 positions agree with TRBD1. The CDR3 totals 15 residues. V shed 5 bases and J 2 bases; nucleotides not matched to a gene: 8. The V gene's germline CDR1 is MNHEY and CDR2 SMNVEV (reference sequence). The CDR3 sequence: CASSPKPTGAYEQYF. The DNA for the CDR3 is TGTGCCAGCAGTCCCAAACCGACAGGGGCCTACGAGCAGTACTTC.

The V call is TRBV14, the J call TRBJ2-3; 8 nucleotides match TRBD1. The CDR3 is made up of 18 amino acids. Germline loops: CDR1 SGHDN, CDR2 FVKESK. Losses at the gene ends were 4 bases for V and 0 bases for J; bases not matched to a gene: 12. The DNA of the CDR3 is TGTGCCAGCAGCCTCGGACAGGGCAGGACCTTAAGCACAGATACGCAGTATTTT. Protein product: CASSLGQGRTLSTDTQYF.

This clone was recorded once. The genes are TRBV30 and TRBJ2-1, with 12 bases lining up with TRBD2. V gave up 2 bases and J gave up 13 bases; unmatched junction bases: 9. The germline V gene encodes CDR1 GTSNPN and CDR2 SVGIG (reference sequence). There are 14 residues in the CDR3. The CDR3 DNA reads as TGTGCCTGGAGTCCTCTAGCGGGAGGGACCTTACAGTTCTTC. As protein: CAWSPLAGGTLQFF.

The chain couples TRBV19 to TRBJ2-1; possibly TRBD2 for D (6 bases). This CDR3 spans 13 amino acids. V lost 1 base and J lost 14, with 15 bases in between. CDR1 and CDR2 (germline): LNHDA, SQIVND (reference sequence). The CDR3 sequence: CASSIVATGEEFF. CDR3 nucleotide sequence: TGTGCCAGTAGTATAGTGGCGACGGGAGAGGAGTTCTTC. The whole variable domain, filled in from reference TRBV19 and TRBJ2-1, reads DGGITQSPKYLFRKEGQNVTLSCEQNLNHDAMYWYRQDPGQGLRLIYYSQIVNDFQKGDIAEGYSVSREKKESFPLTVTSAQKNPTAFYLCASSIVATGEEFFGPGTRLTVL.

The chain links TRBV5-4 to TRBJ1-6; 7 bases agree with TRBD1. CDR1 and CDR2 from the germline V gene are SGHNT and YYREEE (reference sequence). With 2 bases clipped from V and 7 bases from J, the junction kept 9 bases outside the gene matches. The CDR3 extends over 16 amino acids. The chain's CDR3 is CASSLGETGKNSPLHF. In DNA, the CDR3 is TGTGCCAGCAGCTTAGGGGAGACAGGGAAGAATTCACCCCTCCACTTT. The full variable domain, in which reference TRBV5-4 and TRBJ1-6 provide the parts outside the CDR3, is ETGVTQSPTHLIKTRGQQVTLRCSSQSGHNTVSWYQQALGQGPQFIFQYYREEENGRGNFPPRFSGLQFPNYSSELNVNALELDDSALYLCASSLGETGKNSPLHFGNGTRLTVT.

This chain links TRBV7-9 with TRBJ1-1, with no clear D. Germline loops: CDR1 SEHNR, CDR2 FQNEAQ (reference sequence). V dropped 5 bases and J dropped 7 bases, with 11 bases sitting between them. The CDR3 runs to 12 residues. The CDR3 nucleotides are TGTGCCAGCAGCCCCGGACCCGGTGAAGCTTTCTTT. It is translated as CASSPGPGEAFF.

This chain connects TRBV11-3 to TRBJ2-2, with 8 nucleotides matching TRBD2. The CDR3 contains 14 residues. Germline loops: CDR1 SGHNT, CDR2 YENEEA. V shed 4 bases, J shed 7 bases, and the junction held 5 bases outside the gene matches. CDR3 region: CASSSGLAGGELFF. The CDR3 nucleotides are TGTGCCAGCAGCTCCGGACTAGCCGGCGGGGAGCTGTTTTTT.

The CDR3 here is CASSLGMNTEAFF. The CDR3 coding sequence is TGTGCCAGCAGCTTAGGAATGAACACTGAAGCTTTCTTT. The chain carries TRBV7-9 and TRBJ1-1; no clear D gene. The germline gives CDR1 SEHNR, CDR2 FQNEAQ (reference sequence). This CDR3 has 13 amino acids. V lost 1 base and J lost 0, with 3 bases in between. Filled out from reference TRBV7-9 and TRBJ1-1, the complete variable domain reads DTGVSQNPRHKITKRGQNVTFRCDPISEHNRLYWYRQTLGQGPEFLTYFQNEAQLEKSRLLSDRFSAERPKGSFSTLEIQRTEQGDSAMYLCASSLGMNTEAFFGQGTRLTVV.

The gene calls are TRBV11-2 and TRBJ2-5; D is undetermined. V lost 5 bases to trimming and J lost 9 bases, with 13 bases between them. The CDR3 runs 12 residues. Per germline, CDR1 SGHAT and CDR2 FQNNGV. The CDR3 protein is CASSPPSWAQYF. CDR3 DNA sequence: TGTGCCAGCAGCCCCCCCAGCTGGGCCCAGTACTTC.

The chain is built from TRBV29-1 and TRBJ1-1, with no clear D. CDR1 is SQVTM, CDR2 ANQGSEA, per germline. The CDR3 contains 12 residues. V lost 4 bases to trimming and J lost 7 bases, with 13 bases between them. The CDR3: CSVAFSGSEAFF. The CDR3 nucleotides read TGCAGCGTTGCCTTTTCGGGAAGTGAAGCTTTCTTT. The entire variable domain, with the rest obtained from reference TRBV29-1 and TRBJ1-1, is as follows: SAVISQKPSRDICQRGTSLTIQCQVDSQVTMMFWYRQQPGQSLTLIATANQGSEATYESGFVIDKFPISRPNLTFSTLTVSNMSPEDSSIYLCSVAFSGSEAFFGQGTRLTVV.

This rearrangement joins TRBV10-2 to TRBJ2-7; TRBD1 matches 12 bases. The CDR3 is 15 residues long. V lost 6 bases and J lost 6; bases outside the gene matches: 9. Germline CDR1 is WSHSY and CDR2 is SAAADI. CDR3 sequence (DNA): TGCGCCAGCAGAACCGGGACAGGGGGCGCAAGCGAGCAGTACTTC. Its protein is CASRTGTGGASEQYF.

The chain uses TRBV6-5 and TRBJ2-3; D call uncertain. The ends were cut back, 0 bases at V and 8 bases at J, with 12 bases in the middle. The CDR3 covers 14 residues. In germline, CDR1 is MNHEY, CDR2 SVGAGI. CDR3 amino acids: CASSYSFWDRTQYF. In DNA, the CDR3 is TGTGCCAGCAGTTACTCGTTCTGGGATCGTACGCAGTATTTT.

The gene calls are TRBV5-1 and TRBJ2-5, with 14 bases matching TRBD2. Germline-derived CDR1 and CDR2 are SGHRS and YFSETQ. CDR3 length: 16 residues. The ends lost 4 bases at V and 5 bases at J; junction bases unmatched: 7. The CDR3 nucleotides read TGCGCCAGCAGCCAAATGGGACTAGCGGGAGCTGAGACCCAGTACTTC. This sequence encodes CASSQMGLAGAETQYF.

The chain uses TRBV19 and TRBJ2-1; the match to TRBD2 covers 13 bases. V was pared by 7 bases and J by 4 bases, with 4 bases of the junction left unmatched. The CDR3 totals 15 residues. Germline CDR1 LNHDA, CDR2 SQIVND (reference sequence). DNA of the CDR3: TGTGCCAGTAAAAGGACTAGCGGGGGTTACAATGAGCAGTTCTTC. Protein: CASKRTSGGYNEQFF.